The sequence of this T cell receptor (beta chain) was determined in a study of T-cell memory formation after mild COVID-19. Study summary: TCR clusters were mostly donor specific. General study points: Pre-infection memory harbored some responding clones, suggesting cross-reactive memory joined. Shrinking CD4+ clones resided mostly in CM and EM, and CD8+ ones in EMRA.

Note on this clonotype: Its antigen remains unidentified.

V shed 4 bases, J shed 3 bases, and the junction held 14 bases outside the gene matches. This CDR3 contains 18 residues. CDR1 and CDR2 from the germline V gene are LGHNA and YSLEER. Researchers used 5'RACE with constant-segment primers to make TCR alpha and TCR beta cDNA libraries that carry sample barcodes and UMIs. TCRdb reprocessed the 5' RACE reads with MiXCR, giving one entry per CDR3 protein. The data hold roughly 280,000 distinct CDR3 sequences, with about 17% observed a single time. Sequenced: PBMCs or a T cell subset sorted from them (not recorded which). The V gene is TRBV4-3, the J gene TRBJ2-5, with 10 nucleotides matching TRBD2. The receptor was isolated from a man younger than 30 who had mild COVID-19 (a few samples of this study predate the infection). Cell type and time point are not known. CDR3 nucleotide sequence: TGCGCCAGCAGCCGTCACCTCGGCAGCGGGGGGGCGGAAGAGACCCAGTACTTC. Encoded protein: CASSRHLGSGGAEETQYF.